These 26 T cell receptor beta chains originate from one sample sequenced in a study of identical twins. TCRdb called the 5' RACE reads again in MiXCR, with one record for every CDR3 protein. The data show more than 1.5 million distinct CDR3 sequences, about 32% seen once. Sequencing used cord blood. These receptors all come from a newborn girl in good health.

This clonotype was seen a handful of times. The V and J genes are TRBV27 and TRBJ2-1; 10 bases fit TRBD1. The CDR3 runs 13 residues. Trimming took 7 bases from V and 9 from J; bases not matched to a gene: 6. The V gene's germline CDR1 is MNHEY and CDR2 SMNVEV (reference sequence). CDR3 nucleotide sequence: TGTGCCAGCACCGAGACAGGGGGCCGTGAGCAGTTCTTC. This codes for CASTETGGREQFF.

The chain employs TRBV29-1 and TRBJ1-3; a possible D gene is TRBD1 (6 bases). V lost 4 bases, J lost 0 bases, and 7 bases lay in between. CDR3 size: 13 residues. Germline-derived CDR1 and CDR2 are SQVTM and ANQGSEA. The DNA of the CDR3 is TGCAGCGTTGTACAGGGCTCTGGAAACACCATATATTTT. Translation: CSVVQGSGNTIYF.

V gene TRBV2 combines with J gene TRBJ1-1; tentatively, D is TRBD1 (5 bases). The V end lost 4 bases, the J end lost 8 bases, and 14 bases lay between the germline ends. CDR1 and CDR2 from the germline V gene are SNHLY and FYNNEI. CDR3 length equals 13 residues. The CDR3 coding sequence is TGTGCCAGCAGTGGGGGCTGGCCAGGGGAAGCTTTCTTT. It translates to CASSGGWPGEAFF.

This clonotype appeared many times. The chain joins TRBV12-3 or TRBV12-4 to TRBJ2-5; D remains ambiguous. V lost 1 base, J lost 5 bases, and 14 bases lay in between. The CDR3 has 15 residues. The CDR3: CASSLVLVTIETQYF. CDR3 bases: TGTGCCAGCAGTTTAGTTCTAGTAACGATTGAGACCCAGTACTTC.

The CDR3 loop is CSVSGQGLGNTEAFF. The CDR3, as DNA: TGCAGCGTTTCGGGACAGGGGTTGGGGAACACTGAAGCTTTCTTT. V is TRBV29-1 and J is TRBJ1-1; 10 nucleotides match TRBD1. The CDR3 runs to 15 residues. The J segment lost 1 base and the V segment lost 5 bases, leaving 7 bases of the junction unmatched. The germline CDR1 and CDR2 sequences are SQVTM and ANQGSEA. The full variable domain, rest sourced from reference TRBV29-1 and TRBJ1-1, is SAVISQKPSRDICQRGTSLTIQCQVDSQVTMMFWYRQQPGQSLTLIATANQGSEATYESGFVIDKFPISRPNLTFSTLTVSNMSPEDSSIYLCSVSGQGLGNTEAFFGQGTRLTVV.

In its sample, this clonotype was seen a few times. The chain recombines TRBV6-5 with TRBJ2-1; 11 bases match TRBD2. The trim removed 5 bases at V and 6 bases at J, leaving 6 bases unmatched. The CDR3 contains 15 residues. The germline CDR1 and CDR2 sequences are MNHEY and SVGAGI. The CDR3 sequence is CASSNSGRAGNEQFF. Written as DNA, the CDR3 is TGTGCCAGCAGTAATAGCGGGAGGGCGGGCAATGAGCAGTTCTTC.

There are a few counts of this clonotype. DNA of the CDR3: TGCAGTGCTCTTAGCGGGGGCCCTCCCTACGAGCAGTACTTC. It specifies CSALSGGPPYEQYF. The chain is built from TRBV20-1 and TRBJ2-7, with 9 bases aligning to TRBD2. The germline V gene encodes CDR1 DFQATT and CDR2 SNEGSKA (reference sequence). V lost 5 bases to trimming and J lost 2 bases; unmatched junction nucleotides: 7. CDR3 length: 14 amino acids.

This clonotype has more than one count but fewer than ten. The V and J genes are TRBV7-2 and TRBJ1-2; the match to TRBD1 covers 7 bases. Trimming at V came to 4 bases and at J to 5 bases, leaving 7 bases not matched to a gene. The CDR3 contains 14 residues. Germline V CDR1 and CDR2: SGHTA, FQGNSA. This chain's CDR3 is CASSSQTGRYGYTF. The CDR3 bases are TGTGCCAGCAGCTCCCAGACAGGGAGGTATGGCTACACCTTC. Complete variable domain (other parts from reference TRBV7-2 and TRBJ1-2): GAGVSQSPSNKVTEKGKDVELRCDPISGHTALYWYRQSLGQGLEFLIYFQGNSAPDKSGLPSDRFSAERTGGSVSTLTIQRTQQEDSAVYLCASSSQTGRYGYTFGSGTRLTVV.

This clonotype was detected only a few times. The chain employs TRBV20-1 and TRBJ2-1, with a possible D match to TRBD1 (5 bases). Per the germline V gene, CDR1 is DFQATT and CDR2 is SNEGSKA (reference sequence). CDR3 length equals 12 residues. Trimming removed 2 bases from V and 9 bases from J, with 11 bases in between. The CDR3: CSARLKRGEQFF. For the CDR3, the DNA is TGCAGTGCTAGACTAAAAAGGGGTGAGCAGTTCTTC.

With regard to this clonotype: A read error may be the cause here, since a much bigger clone is one base away. The rearrangement links TRBV10-3 to TRBJ2-3; 8 bases align to TRBD2. Germline assignment: CDR1 ENHRY and CDR2 SYGVKD. The trim removed 7 bases at V and 2 bases at J, leaving 2 bases unmatched. The CDR3 sequence is 13 residues long. DNA of the CDR3: TGTGCCATCAACGGGGGGGCCACAGATACGCAGTATTTT. Translation: CAINGGATDTQYF.

This sequence joins TRBV4-2 and TRBJ1-1; TRBD1 is a possible D gene (5 bases). This CDR3 is built from 15 residues. Germline values: CDR1 LGHNA, CDR2 YNFKEQ. V gave up 2 bases and J gave up 1 base, with 11 bases separating them. This chain's CDR3 is CASSQSQGQNTEAFF. The CDR3 region has the DNA TGTGCCAGCAGCCAAAGTCAAGGACAGAACACTGAAGCTTTCTTT.

The rearrangement uses TRBV29-1 and TRBJ2-3, with D hard to call. The CDR3 covers 17 residues. The ends were cut back, 4 bases at V and 4 bases at J, with 24 bases in the middle. Per the germline V gene, CDR1 is SQVTM and CDR2 is ANQGSEA. The CDR3 loop is CSVASPLTVQLADTQYF. The CDR3 DNA sequence: TGCAGCGTTGCATCCCCCCTTACCGTGCAGCTGGCAGATACGCAGTATTTT.

The V gene is TRBV5-5, the J gene TRBJ2-5; possible D gene TRBD2, 5 bases. The CDR3 is made up of 17 amino acids. Trimming pared 4 bases from V and 0 bases from J, leaving 19 bases between. Germline loops: CDR1 SGHKS, CDR2 YYEKEE (reference sequence). CDR3 region: CASSVLPGWGYQETQYF. CDR3 DNA sequence: TGTGCCAGCAGCGTTCTGCCGGGGTGGGGATACCAAGAGACCCAGTACTTC. Drawing the rest from reference TRBV5-5 and TRBJ2-5, the complete variable domain is DAGVTQSPTHLIKTRGQQVTLRCSPISGHKSVSWYQQVLGQGPQFIFQYYEKEERGRGNFPDRFSARQFPNYSSELNVNALLLGDSALYLCASSVLPGWGYQETQYFGPGTRLLVL.

V and J are TRBV12-3 or TRBV12-4 and TRBJ2-1, with D possibly being TRBD1 or TRBD2 (5 bases each). This CDR3 contains 16 residues. Trimming stripped 2 bases from V and 6 bases from J, with 17 bases between. CDR3 residues: CASSLHRDPKSNEQFF. DNA for the CDR3: TGTGCCAGCAGTTTACACCGGGACCCCAAGAGCAATGAGCAGTTCTTC.

This chain links TRBV24-1 with TRBJ2-5, with D possibly matching TRBD1 (6 bases). With 9 bases removed from V and 11 bases from J, the gap between germline ends came to 21 bases. This CDR3 region has 13 residues. CDR1 and CDR2 from the germline V gene are KGHDR and SFDVKD. In DNA, the CDR3 is TGTGCCACCTGCAAACAGGGTGGGGATGAGCAGTACTTC. As protein: CATCKQGGDEQYF.

The chain links TRBV10-2 to TRBJ2-3; D unresolved. The V gene lost 3 bases and the J gene lost 2 bases, with 9 bases spanning the gap. CDR1 is WSHSY and CDR2 is SAAADI in the germline V gene. CDR3 length: 14 amino acids. This chain's CDR3 is CASSDVVYTDTQYF. The DNA of the CDR3 is TGCGCCAGCAGTGACGTGGTCTACACAGATACGCAGTATTTT.

This clonotype has just a few counts. CDR3 sequence: CASSLSGRAAEQFF. The CDR3 bases are TGTGCCAGCAGTTTGAGCGGGAGGGCCGCTGAGCAGTTCTTC. The genes are TRBV12-3 or TRBV12-4 and TRBJ2-1, with 10 bases fitting TRBD2. This CDR3 contains 14 residues. Trimming removed 3 bases from V and 9 bases from J; junction bases left unmatched: 5.

In regard to this clonotype: Given a much more abundant clone one base away, this may be a read error. J is TRBJ2-1 and V is TRBV12-3 or TRBV12-4; D unresolved. The J call is in doubt because the DNA end fits TRBJ2-7 better. The CDR3 runs to 14 residues. The CDR3 reads CASSLLDSYNEQYF. The CDR3 nucleotides read TGTGCCAGCAGTTTACTAGACTCCTACAATGAGCAGTACTTC.

The chain has TRBV5-6 and TRBJ2-3; 9 bases map to TRBD2. The CDR3 covers 16 residues. With V trimmed by 3 bases and J by 4 bases, 9 bases remained unmatched. Germline V lookup: CDR1 SGHDT, CDR2 YYEEEE. This chain's CDR3 is CASSWMTSGRSDTQYF. The CDR3 DNA follows: TGTGCCAGCAGCTGGATGACTAGCGGAAGATCAGATACGCAGTATTTT. The full variable domain, with the rest looked up from reference TRBV5-6 and TRBJ2-3, is DAGVTQSPTHLIKTRGQQVTLRCSPKSGHDTVSWYQQALGQGPQFIFQYYEEEERQRGNFPDRFSGHQFPNYSSELNVNALLLGDSALYLCASSWMTSGRSDTQYFGPGTRLTVL.

This clonotype was detected only once. The CDR3 reads CSARRIPYGSLTDTQYF. Written as DNA, the CDR3 is TGCAGTGCTAGACGCATACCCTATGGGAGCCTCACAGATACGCAGTATTTT. The chain carries TRBV20-1 and TRBJ2-3; D might be TRBD2 (5 bases). V was shortened by 2 bases and J by 2 bases, with 20 bases between the two germline ends. The CDR3 covers 17 residues. From germline, CDR1 is DFQATT and CDR2 SNEGSKA (reference sequence).

In this sample, this clonotype turned up a few times. The chain employs TRBV5-1 and TRBJ1-2; TRBD1 agrees at 9 bases. After removal of 4 bases from V and 3 bases from J, the junction contained 7 bases not matched to a gene. This CDR3 contains 15 residues. Germline V gives CDR1 SGHRS, CDR2 YFSETQ. The CDR3 is CASSTGQGKDYGYTF. Written as DNA, the CDR3 is TGCGCCAGCAGCACCGGACAGGGGAAGGACTATGGCTACACCTTC.

The V and J genes are TRBV18 and TRBJ2-1, with 7 nucleotides matching TRBD1. After removal of 3 bases from V and 3 bases from J, the junction contained 5 bases not matched to a gene. This CDR3 region has 15 residues. Germline lookup yields CDR1 KGHSH and CDR2 LQKENI. The CDR3 coding sequence is TGTGCCAGCTCACCGACAGGGTTGGTCTACAATGAGCAGTTCTTC. Translation: CASSPTGLVYNEQFF. Full variable domain (outside the CDR3, taken from reference TRBV18 and TRBJ2-1): NAGVMQNPRHLVRRRGQEARLRCSPMKGHSHVYWYRQLPEEGLKFMVYLQKENIIDESGMPKERFSAEFPKEGPSILRIQQVVRGDSAAYFCASSPTGLVYNEQFFGPGTRLTVL.

The CDR3 is CASSYNKLYGYTF. CDR3 nucleotide sequence: TGTGCCAGCAGCTACAACAAACTCTATGGCTACACCTTC. The rearrangement joins TRBV7-2 to TRBJ1-2; D gene unclear. With 4 bases removed from V and 4 bases from J, the gap between germline ends came to 10 bases. The CDR3 length is 13 residues. Per germline, CDR1 SGHTA and CDR2 FQGNSA. The full variable domain, its missing parts supplied by reference TRBV7-2 and TRBJ1-2, is GAGVSQSPSNKVTEKGKDVELRCDPISGHTALYWYRQSLGQGLEFLIYFQGNSAPDKSGLPSDRFSAERTGGSVSTLTIQRTQQEDSAVYLCASSYNKLYGYTFGSGTRLTVV.

This sequence joins TRBV2 and TRBJ1-2; 7 bases align to TRBD1. Germline V gives CDR1 SNHLY, CDR2 FYNNEI. The CDR3 consists of 16 residues. J gave up 5 bases and V 7 bases, and 16 bases lay outside the gene matches. The CDR3 spells CASTSMGTVISYGYTF. The CDR3, as DNA: TGTGCCAGCACCTCAATGGGGACAGTCATCTCATATGGCTACACCTTC. Based on the CDR3 plus reference TRBV2 and TRBJ1-2, the full variable domain is EPEVTQTPSHQVTQMGQEVILRCVPISNHLYFYWYRQILGQKVEFLVSFYNNEISEKSEIFDDQFSVERPDGSNFTLKIRSTKLEDSAMYFCASTSMGTVISYGYTFGSGTRLTVV.

The chain links TRBV13 to TRBJ2-4; a weak D match, TRBD2 (5 bases). The CDR3 is made up of 14 amino acids. The germline V and J ends were trimmed by 1 base and 8 bases, with 12 bases remaining between them. Germline assignment: CDR1 PRHDT and CDR2 FYEKMQ (reference sequence). CDR3 coding DNA: TGTGCCAGCAGCTTAGTAGCGAGGGCGGACATTCAGTACTTC. Residues: CASSLVARADIQYF.

The CDR3 nucleotides are TGTGCCACCAGCAGGGACCAAACCTATGGCTACACCTTC. Its protein product is CATSRDQTYGYTF. The chain carries TRBV15 and TRBJ1-2; D is ambiguous. Germline CDR1 reads LNHNV; CDR2 reads YYDKDF (reference sequence). The V end was cut by 3 bases, the J end by 4 bases, with 9 bases between. CDR3 length: 13 amino acids.